A selection of T cell receptor beta chains follows, all from one sample in a study of cytomegalovirus exposure and HLA in healthy donors. TCRdb's copy holds only in-frame clones and misses some; the assay was immunoSEQ multiplex PCR. The table shows fewer than 150,000 clones, with about four fifths occurring only once. The sequencing sample was made of PBMCs. All receptors come from a man aged 25 to 40 in good health. CDR3s include the opening cysteine and the closing phenylalanine or tryptophan. The order of the fields is clone size, V gene, J gene, D gene, CDR3 DNA, CDR3 protein. A D gene is named only where the DNA matches it firmly. Size values are once, few and many counts, or a class for expanded clones, and some rows have none.

-	TRBV5-1	TRBJ1-3	-	TGCGCCAGCAGCTTGGGAGAGAGGGATGGAAACACCATATATTTT	CASSLGERDGNTIYF
-	TRBV14	TRBJ2-7	-	TGTGCCAGCAGCGCCTTAGGGACAAACTACGAGCAGTACTTC	CASSALGTNYEQYF
few	TRBV7-6	TRBJ2-2	TRBD2	TGTGCCAGCAGCCCGACGGGAGGGGCCGGGGAGCTGTTTTTT	CASSPTGGAGELFF
-	TRBV18	TRBJ2-2	-	TGTGCCAGCTCACCTGAACAGGCGAACACCGGGGAGCTGTTTTTT	CASSPEQANTGELFF
-	TRBV7-2	TRBJ2-7	TRBD2	TGTGCCAGCAGTTGGTCCGCGGGAGGGCCTGCTACGTCCTACGAGCAGTACTTC	CASSWSAGGPATSYEQYF
-	TRBV19	TRBJ2-1	TRBD2	TGTGCCAGTAGTCCCCCTCAGGGAAGCGGGAGGAACAATGAGCAGTTCTTC	CASSPPQGSGRNNEQFF
-	TRBV19	TRBJ1-1	-	TGTGCCAGTAGTTTACGACCGGAACCCGCGGGCACTGAAGCTTTCTTT	CASSLRPEPAGTEAFF
-	TRBV4-3	TRBJ2-3	-	TGCGCCAGCAGCCAAACAGTGGGTTCAGATACGCAGTATTTT	CASSQTVGSDTQYF
few	TRBV5-1	TRBJ1-1	-	TGCGCCAGCAGCTTAGTAGGAGCGAACACTGAAGCTTTCTTT	CASSLVGANTEAFF
-	TRBV11-3	TRBJ2-3	-	TGTGCCAGCAGCCAGCAGGGTACGCAGTATTTT	CASSQQGTQYF
-	TRBV7-2	TRBJ1-1	-	TGTGCCAGCAGCTTAGTAGAAAGCGGAGAAACTGAAGCTTTCTTT	CASSLVESGETEAFF
-	TRBV5-1	TRBJ1-4	-	TGCGCCAGCAGTACTGAAATTAATGAAAAACTGTTTTTT	CASSTEINEKLFF
-	TRBV20-1	TRBJ1-1	-	TGCAGTGCTGGGGTAAGGGGGGGAGTTTTCTTT	CSAGVRGGVFF
few	TRBV11-2	TRBJ2-5	TRBD2	TGTGCCAGCAGCCATGGACTAGCGGGAGTATTCCAAGAGACCCAGTACTTC	CASSHGLAGVFQETQYF
-	TRBV7-4	TRBJ1-5	TRBD1	TGTGCCAGCCCCGGCGGGACAGGGGGAAATCAGCCCCAGCATTTT	CASPGGTGGNQPQHF
-	TRBV27	TRBJ2-7	-	TGTGCCAGCAGCCTAGGGGCAGGGGGGAGCGAGCAGTACTTC	CASSLGAGGSEQYF
-	TRBV30	TRBJ2-3	TRBD2	TGTGCCTGGAGTGTTAGTGGGAGGGCGGATACGCAGTATTTT	CAWSVSGRADTQYF
-	TRBV11-3	TRBJ2-1	TRBD2	TGTGCCAGCAGCTTCTCAGCGGGAGTCGTTGAGCAGTTCTTC	CASSFSAGVVEQFF
-	TRBV7-9	TRBJ2-2	TRBD2	TGTGCCAGCAGCCCAGACGGGAGGCTTCCCGGGGAGCTGTTTTTT	CASSPDGRLPGELFF
-	TRBV28	TRBJ1-3	-	TGTGCCAGTGGTTTCGGGGGAGGAAACACCATATATTTT	CASGFGGGNTIYF
-	TRBV7-8	TRBJ2-3	-	TGTGCCAGCGGACCCGGGTGGGGCGAGGATACGCAGTATTTT	CASGPGWGEDTQYF
-	TRBV28	TRBJ2-3	-	TGTGCCAGCAGCTCGACAGATACGCAGTATTTT	CASSSTDTQYF
-	TRBV7-3	TRBJ2-2	TRBD2	TGTGCCAGCAGCCCAATAGCGGGACCCACCGGGGAGCTGTTTTTT	CASSPIAGPTGELFF
-	TRBV29-1	TRBJ2-1	-	TGCAGCTGGGAGGGCGGGACATACAATGAGCAGTTCTTC	CSWEGGTYNEQFF
-	TRBV6-6	TRBJ1-2	TRBD1	TGTGCCAGCAGTTACTCAGGACAGGGTAACTATGGCTACACCTTC	CASSYSGQGNYGYTF
-	TRBV28	TRBJ1-2	TRBD1	TGTGCCAGCAGTTTATGGGGGACAGGGCCGACTAACTATGGCTACACCTTC	CASSLWGTGPTNYGYTF
-	TRBV7-8	TRBJ2-4	TRBD2	TGTGCCAGCAGCTTAGCGCGGGAGGGGCTACTAGCCAAAAACATTCAGTACTTC	CASSLAREGLLAKNIQYF
-	TRBV13	TRBJ1-5	TRBD1	TGTGCCAGCAGCTTAGGCGGGCAAGGACAGGGCAATCAGCCCCAGCATTTT	CASSLGGQGQGNQPQHF
-	TRBV5-1	TRBJ2-3	TRBD2	TGCGCCAGCAGCTCGGGGACCGGGACTAGCGGTGGAAGGCGCGCAGATACGCAGTATTTT	CASSSGTGTSGGRRADTQYF
few	TRBV29-1	TRBJ2-7	-	TGCAGCGTTTCGGACAGAGCCTACGAGCAGTACTTC	CSVSDRAYEQYF
few	TRBV7-9	TRBJ1-5	-	TGTGCCAGCACCTCTGGGCGCAATCAGCCCCAGCATTTT	CASTSGRNQPQHF
-	TRBV28	TRBJ1-5	TRBD1	TGTGCCAGCAGTTTGGGCCCCGGGACAGGGGGTCAGCCCCAGCATTTT	CASSLGPGTGGQPQHF
-	TRBV5-1	TRBJ1-1	TRBD1	TGCGCCAGCAGCTTGGGGACAGGGGGTGAAGCTTTCTTT	CASSLGTGGEAFF
-	TRBV4-3	TRBJ1-3	-	TGCGCCAGCAGCCTTAACCTGGGGGCTGGGGACTCTGGAAACACCATATATTTT	CASSLNLGAGDSGNTIYF
-	TRBV4-3	TRBJ2-7	TRBD1	TGCGCCAGCAGCCAAGAGAGGAGTGGGACAGGGGCCTACGAGCAGTACTTC	CASSQERSGTGAYEQYF
-	TRBV15	TRBJ2-7	-	TGTGCCACCAGCAGTCCTTATCGGGAGCCCCACGAGCAGTACTTC	CATSSPYREPHEQYF
-	TRBV6-1	TRBJ1-1	-	TGTGCCAGCAGTCCACAGGGTCGGAAAACTGAAGCTTTCTTT	CASSPQGRKTEAFF
-	TRBV18	TRBJ2-3	TRBD2	TGTGCCAGCTCACCATTGAGCGGGAGGGCCGCAGATACGCAGTATTTT	CASSPLSGRAADTQYF
-	TRBV15	TRBJ2-1	TRBD2	TGTGCCACCAGGGGGGGCCTAGCGGGAGGGCCGGAGAATGAGCAGTTCTTC	CATRGGLAGGPENEQFF
-	TRBV5-7	TRBJ1-5	TRBD1	TGTGCCAGCAGCCGGGACAGGGAGTTGATTCAGCCCCAGCATTTT	CASSRDRELIQPQHF
-	TRBV5-5	TRBJ2-2	-	TGTGCCAGCAGCTTAAGGGAGACACCGAACACCGGGGAGCTGTTTTTT	CASSLRETPNTGELFF
few	TRBV19	TRBJ1-3	-	TGTGCCAGTAGTATGGGCACCGCCTCTGGAAACACCATATATTTT	CASSMGTASGNTIYF
-	TRBV5-1	TRBJ2-2	-	TGCGCCAGCAGCTTGACGGAGCCCGGGGAGCTGTTTTTT	CASSLTEPGELFF